The present T cell receptor (beta chain) was sequenced within a study of T cells after yellow fever vaccination (dated by TCRdb to between 2019 and 2020). Regarding the complete study: Libraries from fractions with low cell numbers were prepared with the SMART-Seq v4 Ultra Low Input RNA kit. Blood was drawn at multiple timepoints before and after primary and secondary immunization, with bulk PBMC replicates and cell subsets isolated. Bulk TCR alpha and beta repertoires were sequenced longitudinally to track T-cell clones before and after primary and booster YFV17D yellow fever vaccination. The cohort comprised two healthy male donors, one aged 18 to 29 and one aged 30 to 40 years. Overall study results and their limits: After the booster, most of the clones that had expanded following primary vaccination were detected again (almost 98% of CD4 and 88% of CD8), which suggests that memory was broadly maintained. Because only a couple of donors were included in the study, the extent to which the findings can be generalized is limited. The secondary T-cell response was weaker than the primary response but faster, peaking on day 5 instead of day 15. Computational filtering was required because FACS-sorted repertoires could contain abundant contaminating clonotypes from the bulk population. A small fraction of clonotypes showed up in both the CD4 and CD8 compartments, probably as a result of convergent recombination.

In light of the paper, this sample's treatment or condition label describes: live attenuated yellow fever vaccine strain. At each blood-draw timepoint, two biological replicates of bulk PBMCs were obtained. A standard Ficoll-Paque protocol was used to isolate PBMCs from peripheral blood. RNA was extracted with TriZol from bulk PBMCs, CD4 and CD8 fractions, and dextramer-positive and dextramer-negative fractions. The junction carries 8 bases between V and J, which are trimmed by 1 base and 0 bases respectively. The germline V gene yields KGHSH for CDR1 and LQKENI for CDR2. Measured from the cysteine to the phenylalanine, the CDR3 is 15 residues long. Solely the CDR3 DNA is kept, with 45 bases framed from the first base. As for this clonotype: Its specific antigen is unknown. Base qualities are not provided; no much larger clone lies one nucleotide away.

TCR cDNA was synthesized by 5'RACE template switching, which introduced a universal primer site and unique molecular identifiers. Priming of cDNA synthesis was performed from both the TCR alpha and TCR beta constant segments. Library amplification involved two PCR steps, and the second step added sample barcodes and sequencing adapters. Libraries were sequenced on Illumina HiSeq 2500 (2x100 bp) or NovaSeq (2x150 bp). Per the original workflow: Reads were demultiplexed and collapsed into UMI consensus sequences with MIGEC, and V(D)J alignment was performed with MiXCR. Clonotypes responding to the vaccine were identified with edgeR on replicate PBMC samples, with the criteria of FDR below 0.01 and a log2 fold change above 5 up to day 15. Bulk clonotypes were assigned CD4 or CD8 identity according to which sequenced CD4 or CD8 repertoire held them at higher abundance. In TCRdb, the public reads were trimmed at Q25 with fastp and aligned with MiXCR, with productive beta chains retained. Merged by CDR3 protein, the rows form single entries marked with the most common genes and DNA. TCRdb, not the authors, supplied the V and J calls. A total of nearly 550,000 distinct CDR3 sequences appear in this sample, 15% to 20% of them only once. The top ten hold 13% to 15% of the sample.

The sequenced sample was PBMCs, obtained 15 days after the yellow fever booster vaccination. Recombination linked TRBV18 to TRBJ2-3; no D segment can be confidently identified. The sequence came from a man younger than 40 who received the YFV17D yellow fever vaccine. CDR3 region: CASSPRPPSTDTQYF. The DNA sequence is as follows: TGTGCCAGCTCACCACGCCCCCCTAGCACAGATACGCAGTATTTT. The entire variable domain, with the stretches around the CDR3 drawn from the reference TRBV18 and TRBJ2-3 proteins, is NAGVMQNPRHLVRRRGQEARLRCSPMKGHSHVYWYRQLPEEGLKFMVYLQKENIIDESGMPKERFSAEFPKEGPSILRIQQVVRGDSAAYFCASSPRPPSTDTQYFGPGTRLTVL.